This T cell receptor beta chain is drawn from a study of human T cells and chemical hapten exposure. Study as a whole: Upper-back patches of 0.01% DPC were read at 6 days.

As to time point: pre-sensitization, week 0. Treatment specified: therapeutic diphenylcyclopropenone sensitization with weekly scalp DPC. Per the germline V gene, CDR1 is ENHRY and CDR2 is SYGVKD. This CDR3 region has 14 residues. V was clipped by 3 bases and J by 0 bases, with 7 bases between them. Concerning this clonotype: The antigen is not known.

Study outcomes and limitations: Significantly more large CDR3 similarity clusters arose among expanded TCRs than among controls.

TCRdb fed the RACE reads into MiXCR, producing one record per CDR3 protein. The sample has 350,000 to 400,000 distinct CDR3 sequences; 5% to 6.5% are singletons. This rearrangement joins TRBV10-3 to TRBJ2-3; possibly TRBD1 or TRBD2 for D (5 bases each). The clonotype was recovered from a woman aged 50 to 60 with alopecia areata. Some clones in this sample may be carry-over from other donors' samples. The sample in question was whole blood, obtained in connection with sensitization to the hapten diphenylcyclopropenone (DPC). The chain's CDR3 is CAISEWDSTDTQYF. Written as DNA, the CDR3 is TGTGCCATCAGTGAATGGGACAGCACAGATACGCAGTATTTT.